Listed here are 6 T cell receptor beta chains from one sample, sequenced in a study of T cells expressing NK-cell markers. TCRdb reprocessed the 5' RACE reads and reports one entry per CDR3 protein, with no DNA. This table holds 450,000 to 600,000 distinct CDR3 sequences. The sample consisted of blood T cells: a sorted CD56 or NKG2C T cell subset, CD4+ or CD8+ T cells, or bulk PBMC T cells (not recorded which). These receptors originate from a man between 18 and 35 years old in good health.

The V gene is TRBV25-1, the J gene TRBJ2-1; TCRdb names TRBD1, which stays unverified in the absence of DNA. The germline V gene has CDR1 MGHDK and CDR2 SYGVNS. The CDR3 extends over 15 amino acids. The CDR3 reads CASSDWGSGYNEQFF.

The chain combines TRBV28 with TRBJ1-5; TCRdb picks TRBD1, but there is no DNA to check that call. This CDR3 has 17 residues. From germline, CDR1 is MDHEN and CDR2 SYDVKM. The chain's CDR3 is CASRQPPYRGSNQPQHF.

The chain has TRBV20-1 and TRBJ2-7; TCRdb reports TRBD1, a call that lacks DNA to check it against. This CDR3 spans 13 amino acids. Germline V gene sequence: CDR1 DFQATT, CDR2 SNEGSKA (reference sequence). The CDR3 protein is CSASTGQGTVGYF.

J is TRBJ2-5 and V is TRBV28; the D call from TCRdb, TRBD1, cannot be confirmed without DNA. The germline gives CDR1 MDHEN, CDR2 SYDVKM. The CDR3 runs to 16 residues. CDR3 region: CASSNWDRNGGETQYF.

This chain connects TRBV12-3 or TRBV12-4 to TRBJ2-3; the D call of TRBD2 rests on TCRdb alone, since no DNA is present to check it. CDR3 length: 15 residues. CDR3 sequence reads: CASSLSGRAPDTQYF.

The genes are TRBV10-3 and TRBJ2-2; TCRdb reports TRBD2, a call that lacks DNA to check it against. Germline CDR1 is ENHRY and CDR2 is SYGVKD. CDR3 length: 18 amino acids. The CDR3 here is CAIGKSIGGSTNTGELFF.